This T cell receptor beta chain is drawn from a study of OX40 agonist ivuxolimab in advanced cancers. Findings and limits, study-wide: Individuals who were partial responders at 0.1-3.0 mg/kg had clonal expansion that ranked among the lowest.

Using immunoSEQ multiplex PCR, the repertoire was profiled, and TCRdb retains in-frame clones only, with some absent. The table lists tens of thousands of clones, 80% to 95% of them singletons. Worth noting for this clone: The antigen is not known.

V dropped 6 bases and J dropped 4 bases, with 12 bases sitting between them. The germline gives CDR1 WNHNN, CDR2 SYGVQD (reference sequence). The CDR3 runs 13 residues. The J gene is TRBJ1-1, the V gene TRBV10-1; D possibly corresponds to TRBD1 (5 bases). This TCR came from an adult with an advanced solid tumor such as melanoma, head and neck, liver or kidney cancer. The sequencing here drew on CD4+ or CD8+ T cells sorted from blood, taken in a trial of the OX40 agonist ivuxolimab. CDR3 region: CASRFDGATEAFF. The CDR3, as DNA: TGCGCCAGCAGATTTGACGGGGCCACTGAAGCTTTCTTT.